This passage covers 8 T cell receptor beta chains from one sample sequenced in a study of CD8+ T cells in alopecia areata. Extracted RNA was reverse transcribed into cDNA, the sequencing template. TCRdb's copy holds only in-frame clones and misses some; the assay was immunoSEQ multiplex PCR. The sample lists 170,000 or so clones, 58% occurring once. Noted treatment: oral pan-JAK inhibitor, 5-10 mg twice daily. Sequenced here: CD8+ T cells sorted from blood, sampled at week 24, from a patient treated with tofacitinib. These receptors were taken from a human donor with alopecia areata.

The V and J genes are TRBV27 and TRBJ2-7; D possibly uses TRBD1 or TRBD2 (5 bases each). Deletions cut 3 bases from V and 7 bases from J, with 13 bases between. CDR3 length: 13 amino acids. Germline CDR1 is MNHEY and CDR2 is SMNVEV (reference sequence). CDR3 sequence (DNA): TGTGCCAGCAGTTTCCAAGACAGCGGAGAGCAGTACTTC. Translation: CASSFQDSGEQYF.

V is TRBV14 and J is TRBJ1-5; D ambiguous. Germline CDR1 SGHDN, CDR2 FVKESK. Trimming took 5 bases from V and 3 from J, leaving 5 bases between them. The CDR3 is 12 amino acids. Written as DNA, the CDR3 is TGTGCCAGCAGCACGGACAATCAGCCCCAGCATTTT. It yields the protein CASSTDNQPQHF. Based on the CDR3 plus reference TRBV14 and TRBJ1-5, the full variable domain is EAGVTQFPSHSVIEKGQTVTLRCDPISGHDNLYWYRRVMGKEIKFLLHFVKESKQDESGMPNNRFLAERTGGTYSTLKVQPAELEDSGVYFCASSTDNQPQHFGDGTRLSIL.

This clone was seen only a few times. The V and J genes are TRBV29-1 and TRBJ2-3, with 10 bases matching TRBD1. Per germline, CDR1 SQVTM and CDR2 ANQGSEA. Losses at the gene ends were 7 bases for V and 4 bases for J; bases not matched to a gene: 8. The CDR3 length is 14 residues. The CDR3 coding sequence is TGCAGCGCCGCCGGAGGACAGGGGGCAGATACGCAGTATTTT. This translates into CSAAGGQGADTQYF.

This clone was seen only once. The chain combines TRBV7-8 with TRBJ2-7; D might be TRBD1 or TRBD2, each matching 5 bases. The ends were cut back, 5 bases at V and 5 bases at J, with 10 bases in the middle. Germline CDR1 and CDR2: SGHVS and FQNEAQ. The CDR3 length is 12 residues. CDR3 nucleotides: TGTGCCAGCAGCCCTGGGACCCACGAGCAGTACTTC. It codes for CASSPGTHEQYF.

The rearrangement joins TRBV4-1 to TRBJ2-7; D is possibly TRBD2 (5 bases). There are 17 residues in the CDR3. With 2 bases removed from V and 1 base from J, the gap between germline ends came to 18 bases. Germline V gene lookup returns CDR1 MGHRA and CDR2 YSYEKL. The CDR3 coding sequence is TGCGCCAGCAGCCAAACGTCAATCGGCGGGTGGTCCTACGAGCAGTACTTC. This codes for CASSQTSIGGWSYEQYF.

This chain links TRBV10-3 with TRBJ2-3; D might be TRBD1 (5 bases). The CDR3 covers 14 residues. Germline CDR1 ENHRY, CDR2 SYGVKD. The ends were cut back, 2 bases at V and 2 bases at J, with 8 bases in the middle. This chain's CDR3 is CAISEGAPTDTQYF. The CDR3 DNA reads as TGTGCCATCAGTGAGGGGGCGCCCACAGATACGCAGTATTTT.

CDR3 bases: TGCGCCTCCCGGGGGCAGAACACCGGGGAGCTGTTTTTT. Its translation: CASRGQNTGELFF. The gene calls are TRBV4-1 and TRBJ2-2; D is tentatively TRBD1 or TRBD2 (6 bases each). The CDR3 has 13 residues. V dropped 11 bases and J dropped 1 base, with 11 bases sitting between them. In germline, CDR1 is MGHRA, CDR2 YSYEKL.

The CDR3 region has the DNA TGTGCCAGCAGTGAATCTTCGAGCAATCAGCCCCAGCATTTT. Encoded protein: CASSESSSNQPQHF. The gene calls are TRBV2 and TRBJ1-5; D remains unclear. Germline CDR1 reads SNHLY; CDR2 reads FYNNEI. This CDR3 contains 14 residues. The V end lost 2 bases, the J end lost 1 base, and 6 bases lay between the germline ends.